The sequence of this T cell receptor (beta chain) was determined in a study of T cells after yellow fever vaccination. CDR3 size: 15 residues. Germline V lookup: CDR1 SGHVS, CDR2 FNYEAQ. Unmatched junction bases numbered 5, after V lost 5 bases and J lost 2 bases. By 5'RACE template switching, TCR cDNA was produced, with a universal primer site and UMIs added in the process. TCRdb re-called the 5' RACE reads through MiXCR, storing one row per CDR3 protein. The sample carries 100,000 to 150,000 distinct CDR3 sequences, under 9% recorded once. Notes on this clonotype: No antigen is known for it.

Points from the study as a whole: Repertoires obtained by FACS sorting could include abundant clonotypes that entered as contaminants from the bulk population. Weaker, the secondary response peaked sooner, at day 5 versus 15.

The sequence was collected from a man between 18 and 29 years old who received the YFV17D yellow fever vaccine. This chain joins TRBV7-6 and TRBJ2-2, with 7 bases aligning to TRBD1. The specimen was CD8+ T cells sorted from PBMCs, collected on the day of the yellow fever booster vaccination. CDR3 residues: CASSADRLNTGELFF. In nucleotides, the CDR3 is TGTGCCAGCAGCGCGGACAGGTTAAACACCGGGGAGCTGTTTTTT.